The rows below give T cell receptor beta chains drawn from one sample of a study of blood T cell repertoires in COVID-19. The data were produced by immunoSEQ multiplex PCR, yet TCRdb's version contains in-frame clones alone and is incomplete. The data show about 160,000 clones, around 89% seen once. The source material was PBMCs or T cells enriched from blood (not recorded which). The receptors were sampled from a woman aged 45-59 years who had recovered from COVID-19. CDR3s leave out the opening cysteine and the closing phenylalanine or tryptophan. Fields, in order: J gene, V gene, clone size, CDR3 protein. Expanded clones are given a class, and other clones once, few, many or no size at all.

J: TRBJ2-7; V: TRBV27; size: .; CDR3: ASRGRKAGLHYEQY
J: TRBJ1-1; V: TRBV19; size: once; CDR3: ASRKLNTEAF
J: TRBJ2-7; V: TRBV27; size: .; CDR3: ASSLGQSYEQY
J: TRBJ2-7; V: TRBV19; size: few; CDR3: ASSIESRMRVYEQY
J: TRBJ2-1; V: TRBV7-2; size: .; CDR3: ASSFRGTSYNEQF
J: TRBJ1-6; V: TRBV11-2; size: .; CDR3: ASSLDSSPLH
J: TRBJ1-1; V: TRBV4-2; size: .; CDR3: ASSRLGGASNTEAF
J: TRBJ1-4; V: TRBV5-6; size: .; CDR3: ASSLGSHTTGLEKLF
J: TRBJ1-5; V: TRBV15; size: .; CDR3: ATSRPEGNQPQH
J: TRBJ1-5; V: TRBV27; size: .; CDR3: ASSSPLGGQPQH
J: TRBJ2-5; V: TRBV7-9; size: .; CDR3: ASSSSGETQY
J: TRBJ2-3; V: TRBV6-2/TRBV6-3; size: few; CDR3: ASSTDRDYTDTQY
J: TRBJ1-3; V: TRBV19; size: .; CDR3: ASILRGRGLYTIY
J: TRBJ2-3; V: TRBV7-6; size: once; CDR3: ASSLEGRGDTQY
J: TRBJ1-2; V: TRBV6-6; size: .; CDR3: ASLRGTGNGYT
J: TRBJ1-4; V: TRBV3-1/TRBV3-2; size: .; CDR3: ASSQESTATNEKLF
J: TRBJ2-7; V: TRBV19; size: .; CDR3: ASSLAPGQAYEQY
J: TRBJ1-2; V: TRBV5-1; size: .; CDR3: ASSFWAGGSSGYT
J: TRBJ2-1; V: TRBV6-2/TRBV6-3; size: few; CDR3: ASSSTGGSYNEQF
J: TRBJ1-1; V: TRBV2; size: .; CDR3: ASRYQQGNTEAF
J: TRBJ2-1; V: TRBV10-3; size: .; CDR3: AISESGTGGLKNNEQF
J: TRBJ2-4; V: TRBV30; size: .; CDR3: AWGHGAGGKNIQY